Following are 18 T cell receptor beta chains from one sample sequenced in a study of blood T cell repertoires in COVID-19. The data were produced by immunoSEQ multiplex PCR, yet TCRdb's version contains in-frame clones alone and is incomplete. Of about 210,000 clones in the sample, about 88% were seen once. Sequencing used peripheral blood. The source is a man in his forties or fifties with acute or convalescent COVID-19.

V usage is TRBV9 and J usage is TRBJ2-3; D might be TRBD1 (5 bases). CDR1 SGDLS and CDR2 YYNGEE come from the germline V gene. Trimming took 0 bases from V and 5 from J, leaving 13 bases between them. CDR3 length: 15 amino acids. The CDR3 region is CASSVVGQGRDTQYF. CDR3 DNA sequence: TGTGCCAGCAGCGTAGTGGGGCAGGGTAGAGATACGCAGTATTTT.

The rearrangement links TRBV19 to TRBJ2-3; D gene ambiguous. From germline, CDR1 is LNHDA and CDR2 SQIVND (reference sequence). V was trimmed by 8 bases and J by 2 bases, leaving 5 bases between them. The CDR3 has 11 amino acids. The CDR3 protein is CASSNTDTQYF. The CDR3 DNA reads as TGTGCCAGTTCTAACACAGATACGCAGTATTTT.

This chain connects TRBV18 to TRBJ1-2; D is undetermined. Germline V gene sequence: CDR1 KGHSH, CDR2 LQKENI. The V gene lost 6 bases and the J gene lost 0 bases, with 17 bases spanning the gap. The CDR3 contains 16 residues. Written as DNA, the CDR3 is TGTGCCAGCTCCTTTAACCAGGCTATAGCTAACTATGGCTACACCTTC. Residues: CASSFNQAIANYGYTF.

The genes are TRBV2 and TRBJ2-5; D gene ambiguous. The V gene lost 5 bases and the J gene lost 4 bases, with 20 bases spanning the gap. CDR3 size: 16 residues. The germline V gene has CDR1 SNHLY and CDR2 FYNNEI. The chain's CDR3 is CASSRSWAGVRETQYF. CDR3 bases: TGTGCCAGCAGTCGGTCCTGGGCCGGTGTACGAGAGACCCAGTACTTC.

This chain links TRBV9 with TRBJ2-1; weak D call: TRBD1 (6 bases). The CDR3 runs 15 residues. Germline V gives CDR1 SGDLS, CDR2 YYNGEE. V was trimmed by 3 bases and J by 3 bases, leaving 13 bases between them. The CDR3 nucleotides read TGTGCCAGCAGCGCCCTGGGGGCTTTCTACAATGAGCAGTTCTTC. This sequence encodes CASSALGAFYNEQFF.

The chain combines TRBV27 with TRBJ1-2, with D hard to call. V shed 6 bases and J shed 5 bases, with 7 bases lying between them. Germline-derived CDR1 and CDR2 are MNHEY and SMNVEV (reference sequence). CDR3 length equals 11 residues. The DNA of the CDR3 is TGTGCCAGCAGATCGGGGTATGGCTACACCTTC. This codes for CASRSGYGYTF.

The gene calls are TRBV6-5 and TRBJ1-5; D is undetermined. This CDR3 region has 15 residues. Trimming took 0 bases from V and 0 from J, leaving 6 bases between them. Germline loops: CDR1 MNHEY, CDR2 SVGAGI. The CDR3, as DNA: TGTGCCAGCAGTTACTCTGGGCATAGCAATCAGCCCCAGCATTTT. Translation: CASSYSGHSNQPQHF.

The chain recombines TRBV21-1 with TRBJ2-1; the D segment call TRBD2 is taken from the table without a DNA check. TRBV21-1 is assigned pseudogene status. The CDR3 sequence is 17 residues long. CDR3 in amino acids: CASSKQVAGPSYNEQFF. The CDR3, as DNA: TGTGCCAGCAGCAAACAGGTAGCGGGGCCTTCCTACAATGAGCAGTTCTTC.

The chain links TRBV24-1 to TRBJ2-2, with D tentatively TRBD1 (6 bases). The V gene lost 3 bases and the J gene lost 9 bases, with 13 bases spanning the gap. CDR3 length: 14 amino acids. The germline V gene has CDR1 KGHDR and CDR2 SFDVKD. Here the CDR3 reads CATSDTTGYRELFF. CDR3 DNA sequence: TGTGCCACCAGTGATACTACAGGGTACAGGGAGCTGTTTTTT.

The chain carries TRBV5-4 and TRBJ2-5; D may be TRBD1 (6 bases). The ends were cut back, 0 bases at V and 2 bases at J, with 14 bases in the middle. CDR3 length equals 16 residues. Germline values: CDR1 SGHNT, CDR2 YYREEE (reference sequence). The CDR3 DNA reads as TGTGCCAGCAGCTTGGTTCTGGGGGCCCTGCAAGAGACCCAGTACTTC. Translated: CASSLVLGALQETQYF.

The chain employs TRBV15 and TRBJ2-1; TRBD2 aligns across 7 bases. Germline-derived CDR1 and CDR2 are LNHNV and YYDKDF (reference sequence). After removal of 1 base from V and 7 bases from J, the junction contained 10 bases not matched to a gene. This CDR3 contains 16 residues. The CDR3 nucleotides are TGTGCCACCAGCAGAGCTGAGACTAGCTGGGAAAATGAGCAGTTCTTC. Its translation is CATSRAETSWENEQFF.

As to this clone: Mismatch with germline at one junction end may stem from a read error. The CDR3 nucleotides are TGTGCCAGCAGTCACTCCTACGAGCAGTACTTC. Translated: CASSHSYEQYF. V is TRBV6-2 or TRBV6-3 and J is TRBJ2-7, with D unresolved. This CDR3 is 11 amino acids long. Germline values: CDR1 MNHEY, CDR2 SVGEGT.

The chain employs TRBV25-1 and TRBJ2-5, with no clear D. Trimming removed 5 bases from V and 1 base from J, with 8 bases in between. The germline V gene encodes CDR1 MGHDK and CDR2 SYGVNS. The CDR3 is made up of 13 amino acids. The CDR3 DNA follows: TGTGCCAGCAGTTGGCAGGTCCAAGAGACCCAGTACTTC. Encoded protein: CASSWQVQETQYF.

The chain has TRBV6-6 and TRBJ2-7; a possible D gene is TRBD2 (6 bases). Germline V lookup: CDR1 MNHNY, CDR2 SVGAGI (reference sequence). V was cut by 1 base and J by 2 bases, with 9 bases left in between. The CDR3 is 14 amino acids. CDR3 nucleotide sequence: TGTGCCAGCAGTTACTGGGACTCCCCCTACGAGCAGTACTTC. As protein: CASSYWDSPYEQYF.

V usage is TRBV19 and J usage is TRBJ1-5; D may be TRBD1 (5 bases). The V and J ends lost 7 bases and 5 bases respectively, with 15 bases between them. Germline CDR1 is LNHDA and CDR2 is SQIVND (reference sequence). The CDR3 contains 14 residues. As DNA, the CDR3 is TGTGCCAGTACCCCGACAGCCCTGGATCAGCCCCAGCATTTT. Translated, it gives CASTPTALDQPQHF.

J is TRBJ1-2 and V is TRBV28; 8 bases are a match to TRBD1. With V trimmed by 3 bases and J by 3 bases, 3 bases remained unmatched. Germline CDR1 MDHEN, CDR2 SYDVKM. This CDR3 has 14 amino acids. The CDR3 region is CASSFGQGYYGYTF. As DNA, the CDR3 is TGTGCCAGCAGTTTCGGACAGGGCTACTATGGCTACACCTTC.

The chain combines TRBV7-2 with TRBJ2-5, with TRBD1 matching 9 bases. The CDR3 has 16 residues. CDR1 is SGHTA, CDR2 FQGNSA, per germline. Trimming cost V 4 bases and J 5 bases; bases outside gene matches: 11. CDR3 residues: CASSYAPGQGLETQYF. In nucleotides, the CDR3 is TGTGCCAGCAGCTACGCTCCGGGACAGGGATTGGAGACCCAGTACTTC.

This clone has only one observation. This chain connects TRBV7-9 to TRBJ2-2; TRBD1 aligns across 11 bases. Trimming cost V 1 base and J 3 bases; bases outside gene matches: 4. Germline V CDR1 and CDR2: SEHNR, FQNEAQ (reference sequence). CDR3 length equals 17 residues. The CDR3 bases are TGTGCCAGCAGCTTAGTAATGGGACAGGGGGACACCGGGGAGCTGTTTTTT. Translation gives CASSLVMGQGDTGELFF. Filled out from reference TRBV7-9 and TRBJ2-2, the complete variable domain reads DTGVSQNPRHKITKRGQNVTFRCDPISEHNRLYWYRQTLGQGPEFLTYFQNEAQLEKSRLLSDRFSAERPKGSFSTLEIQRTEQGDSAMYLCASSLVMGQGDTGELFFGEGSRLTVL.